These 19 T cell receptor beta chains share one sample of origin, sequenced in a study of T cell responses to AZD1222 COVID-19 vaccine. Only in-frame clones appear in the TCRdb table, and some are missing; sequencing was by immunoSEQ multiplex PCR. The top ten clones hold around 5% of a sample with tens of thousands of clones, roughly 91% of them seen once. Sequenced here: peripheral blood, sampled 28 days after the second AZD1222 dose. The source is an adult who received the AZD1222 COVID-19 vaccine.

This sequence joins TRBV5-1 and TRBJ1-1, with D uncertain. Germline V gives CDR1 SGHRS, CDR2 YFSETQ. This CDR3 is 14 amino acids long. Trimming cost V 1 base and J 0 bases, with 7 bases left between them. CDR3 bases: TGCGCCAGCAGCTTGTTGGGGATGAACACTGAAGCTTTCTTT. Its translation: CASSLLGMNTEAFF.

The chain combines TRBV27 with TRBJ2-7; possible D gene TRBD1, 6 bases. Germline-derived CDR1 and CDR2 are MNHEY and SMNVEV (reference sequence). The V end lost 5 bases, the J end lost 2 bases, and 10 bases lay between the germline ends. The CDR3 has 13 amino acids. CDR3 protein: CASSADRAYEQYF. In DNA form, the CDR3 reads TGTGCCAGCAGTGCGGACAGAGCCTACGAGCAGTACTTC.

V is TRBV2 and J is TRBJ1-1; D is uncertain. Germline V CDR1 and CDR2: SNHLY, FYNNEI. This CDR3 spans 11 amino acids. Trimming removed 3 bases from V and 12 bases from J, with 11 bases in between. The CDR3 DNA is TGTGCCAGCAGTGATGTTGGAGCATCTTTCTTT. As protein: CASSDVGASFF.

V is TRBV6-2 or TRBV6-3 and J is TRBJ1-2; D unclear. Germline V gene sequence: CDR1 MNHEY, CDR2 SVGEGT. Trimming took off 2 bases at V and 8 bases at J, with 15 bases between the two ends. The CDR3 spans 14 residues. The CDR3 nucleotides read TGTGCCAGCAGTTACGACCAGTTTTCCTGGGGCTACACCTTC. Translated, it gives CASSYDQFSWGYTF.

This chain uses TRBV5-1 with TRBJ1-6; TRBD1 is a possible D gene (5 bases). The CDR3 runs to 12 residues. Germline CDR1 SGHRS, CDR2 YFSETQ. Trimming cost V 5 bases and J 6 bases, with 6 bases left between them. In DNA form, the CDR3 reads TGCGCCAGCAGAGGGGTTAATTCACCCCTCCACTTT. Protein sequence: CASRGVNSPLHF. The entire variable domain, with the rest obtained from reference TRBV5-1 and TRBJ1-6, is as follows: KAGVTQTPRYLIKTRGQQVTLSCSPISGHRSVSWYQQTPGQGLQFLFEYFSETQRNKGNFPGRFSGRQFSNSRSEMNVSTLELGDSALYLCASRGVNSPLHFGNGTRLTVT.

The J gene is TRBJ2-6, the V gene TRBV14; D is unresolved. CDR3 size: 14 residues. V gave up 3 bases and J gave up 1 base, with 4 bases separating them. Germline CDR1 and CDR2: SGHDN and FVKESK. CDR3 amino acids: CASSQASGANVLTF. CDR3 bases: TGTGCCAGCAGCCAGGCTTCTGGGGCCAACGTCCTGACTTTC. Full variable domain (remainder filled in from reference TRBV14 and TRBJ2-6): EAGVTQFPSHSVIEKGQTVTLRCDPISGHDNLYWYRRVMGKEIKFLLHFVKESKQDESGMPNNRFLAERTGGTYSTLKVQPAELEDSGVYFCASSQASGANVLTFGAGSRLTVL.

The chain carries TRBV19 and TRBJ2-5, with 10 bases lining up with TRBD1. Germline assignment: CDR1 LNHDA and CDR2 SQIVND (reference sequence). The CDR3 is made up of 16 amino acids. The ends lost 3 bases at V and 3 bases at J; junction bases unmatched: 7. The CDR3 sequence is CASSILSGTGEETQYF. CDR3 nucleotide sequence: TGTGCCAGTAGTATTCTTAGTGGGACAGGGGAAGAGACCCAGTACTTC.

This clone turned up a few times. CDR3 region: CASGEGWPSSYNEQFF. The DNA of the CDR3 is TGCGCCAGCGGGGAAGGATGGCCGAGCTCCTACAATGAGCAGTTCTTC. The chain couples TRBV4-1 to TRBJ2-1; D remains unclear. This CDR3 is built from 16 residues. Trimming pared 8 bases from V and 0 bases from J, leaving 17 bases between. Germline lookup yields CDR1 MGHRA and CDR2 YSYEKL.

J is TRBJ2-2 and V is TRBV5-1; 15 bases map to TRBD2. The CDR3 is made up of 18 amino acids. Trimming cost V 2 bases and J 7 bases; bases outside gene matches: 9. Germline V CDR1 and CDR2: SGHRS, YFSETQ. The CDR3 region has the DNA TGCGCCAGCAGCTTAGGACTAGCGGGGGGGCCGCTTGACGGGGAGCTGTTTTTT. Translation: CASSLGLAGGPLDGELFF. Looking up the rest from reference TRBV5-1 and TRBJ2-2 gives the full variable domain: KAGVTQTPRYLIKTRGQQVTLSCSPISGHRSVSWYQQTPGQGLQFLFEYFSETQRNKGNFPGRFSGRQFSNSRSEMNVSTLELGDSALYLCASSLGLAGGPLDGELFFGEGSRLTVL.

V is TRBV7-8 and J is TRBJ1-1, with 7 bases identical to TRBD1. The CDR3 totals 14 residues. V trimming: 2 bases; J trimming: 5 bases; junction bases outside the gene matches: 5. CDR1 and CDR2 from the germline V gene are SGHVS and FQNEAQ. In nucleotides, the CDR3 is TGTGCCAGCAGCTTATTAGGGGGCGAGACTGAAGCTTTCTTT. This codes for CASSLLGGETEAFF.

The gene calls are TRBV5-1 and TRBJ1-3; no firm D call. The ends were cut back, 0 bases at V and 2 bases at J, with 6 bases in the middle. Germline CDR1 is SGHRS and CDR2 is YFSETQ. This CDR3 region has 14 residues. The CDR3 loop is CASSLGPPGNTIYF. The CDR3 region has the DNA TGCGCCAGCAGCTTGGGGCCCCCTGGAAACACCATATATTTT. The full variable domain, in which reference TRBV5-1 and TRBJ1-3 provide the parts outside the CDR3, is KAGVTQTPRYLIKTRGQQVTLSCSPISGHRSVSWYQQTPGQGLQFLFEYFSETQRNKGNFPGRFSGRQFSNSRSEMNVSTLELGDSALYLCASSLGPPGNTIYFGEGSWLTVV.

The chain has TRBV5-4 and TRBJ2-3; TRBD2 is a possible D gene (6 bases). From germline, CDR1 is SGHNT and CDR2 YYREEE (reference sequence). The CDR3 is 16 amino acids. V lost 1 base and J lost 7, with 19 bases in between. CDR3 DNA: TGTGCCAGCAGCTTGTTGATGGCGGGGCCTTCAAATACGCAGTATTTT. Its translation is CASSLLMAGPSNTQYF.

The V call is TRBV2, the J call TRBJ2-1, with 9 nucleotides matching TRBD1. Germline V CDR1 and CDR2: SNHLY, FYNNEI. V trimming: 6 bases; J trimming: 5 bases; junction bases outside the gene matches: 5. This CDR3 region has 14 residues. The CDR3 here is CASRAGQGNNEQFF. Here the CDR3 DNA reads TGTGCCAGCAGGGCGGGACAGGGAAACAATGAGCAGTTCTTC.

The rearrangement joins TRBV3-1 (or the pseudogene TRBV3-2) to TRBJ1-5; no definite D call. The germline V gene encodes CDR1 LGHDT and CDR2 YNNKEL (reference sequence). Trimming cost V 4 bases and J 8 bases, with 9 bases left between them. The CDR3 spans 12 residues. CDR3 bases: TGTGCCAGCAGCCTTGTAGGTGAGCCCCAGCATTTT. It specifies CASSLVGEPQHF.

This clone was picked up one time. The chain has TRBV6-5 and TRBJ1-2; D may be TRBD1 (5 bases). The germline V gene has CDR1 MNHEY and CDR2 SVGAGI. The CDR3 has 14 residues. V lost 2 bases and J 4 bases, leaving 11 bases between the germline ends. The CDR3 DNA sequence: TGTGCCAGCAGTTACGGGGCCGCGGGCTATGGCTACACCTTC. Translating gives CASSYGAAGYGYTF.

The rearrangement links TRBV3-1 (or the pseudogene TRBV3-2) to TRBJ1-4, with TRBD1 matching 10 bases. V trimming: 1 base; J trimming: 2 bases; junction bases outside the gene matches: 4. The CDR3 has 17 residues. Germline V CDR1 and CDR2: LGHDT, YNNKEL (reference sequence). The DNA of the CDR3 is TGTGCCAGCAGCCAAGGGGACAGGGGCTATACTAATGAAAAACTGTTTTTT. Protein: CASSQGDRGYTNEKLFF.

The rearrangement uses TRBV4-1 and TRBJ2-2, with D possibly called TRBD1 or TRBD2 (5 bases each). There are 15 residues in the CDR3. Germline V CDR1 and CDR2: MGHRA, YSYEKL. The ends were cut back, 4 bases at V and 3 bases at J, with 12 bases in the middle. The CDR3 region is CASSPFGGDTGELFF. CDR3 DNA: TGCGCCAGCAGCCCTTTTGGGGGAGACACCGGGGAGCTGTTTTTT.

This clone was picked up a small number of times. This sequence joins TRBV28 and TRBJ1-6; D possibly corresponds to TRBD1 (5 bases). Trimming pared 9 bases from V and 10 bases from J, leaving 19 bases between. Germline CDR1 and CDR2: MDHEN and SYDVKM. The CDR3 sequence is 14 residues long. CDR3 region: CASTLRGRVSPLHF. The CDR3 nucleotides are TGTGCCAGTACCTTACGTGGCAGGGTGTCACCCCTCCACTTT.

Here the CDR3 reads CASSWTGTGEIANYGYTF. The CDR3 DNA is TGTGCCAGCAGCTGGACCGGGACAGGGGAGATTGCGAACTATGGCTACACCTTC. The chain links TRBV11-3 to TRBJ1-2; 10 nucleotides agree with TRBD1. The J segment lost 2 bases and the V segment lost 4 bases, leaving 13 bases of the junction unmatched. Per germline, CDR1 SGHNT and CDR2 YENEEA. This CDR3 region has 18 residues.